This TCR beta chain was identified during a study of blood T cell repertoires in COVID-19. Study background: The samples span acute and convalescent COVID-19 from the United States, Italy and Spain. Sources were T cells, B-cell-depleted T cells, or PBMCs; the material itself was cDNA or gDNA.

This clone was counted once. The CDR3 spans 14 residues. Germline V gives CDR1 SGHTA, CDR2 FQGNSA. Between the trimmed V and J ends, which lost 8 bases and 3 bases, there was a span of 16 bases. Methods used by the authors: Cell counts per sample came from amplifying reference gene primers. Some clones are missing from TCRdb's copy, which holds only in-frame ones; the method was immunoSEQ multiplex PCR. V, J and clone size reflect that table, while D and trimming were determined from the DNA. The table has a few hundred thousand clones, around 87% seen once; the top ten hold approximately 7.8%. This TCR came from a woman between 50 and 59 years old who had recovered from COVID-19. Sequencing used peripheral blood. The chain uses TRBV7-2 and TRBJ2-5; TRBD2 might be the D (6 bases). CDR3 nucleotides: TGTGCCAGCGGACGTCCGGGACTCAAAGAGACCCAGTACTTC. Translated, it gives CASGRPGLKETQYF.